Sequencing of this T cell receptor (beta chain) was carried out in a study of cytomegalovirus exposure and HLA in healthy donors. Notes on the study in general: The study flagged roughly 160 TCR beta chains as cytomegalovirus-associated.

Germline V gene sequence: CDR1 SGHTA, CDR2 FQGNSA. V lost 4 bases and J 6 bases, leaving 12 bases between the germline ends. The CDR3 runs to 13 residues. Data came from immunoSEQ multiplex PCR; TCRdb stores just in-frame clones and leaves some out. The sample lists 210,000 or so clones, approximately 86% occurring once. Remarks on this clone: Its antigen is unidentified.

This TCR was recovered from a woman between 18 and 29 years old in good health and CMV-seronegative. The rearrangement uses TRBV7-2 and TRBJ1-2; D perhaps matches TRBD1 (6 bases). Sequenced material: PBMCs. Here the CDR3 DNA reads TGTGCCAGCAGCTCGACCAACAGGGATGGCTACACCTTC. This codes for CASSSTNRDGYTF.